This TCR beta chain was retrieved from a study of regulatory T cells in long-lasting Graves disease. General study findings and limits: With persistent disease, TRBV28, TRBJ1-2 and TRBJ2-5 were the favored segments.

The TCR beta library used iRepertoire HTBI primers with Arm-PCR amplification of CDR3. A single record per CDR3 protein comes from TCRdb applying MiXCR to the multiplex PCR reads. The table includes 500,000 to 700,000 distinct CDR3 sequences, 16% detected once. Germline loops: CDR1 SEHNR, CDR2 FQNEAQ (reference sequence). This CDR3 has 11 amino acids. The V end was cut by 6 bases, the J end by 4 bases, with 3 bases between. This clonotype has at least ten counts. Antigen: not known. Time point in this sample: newly diagnosed GD, antithyroid drugs for less than 3 months. PBMC-derived RNA was used for the TCR library. This sample also appeared in a second study, on T cells in Graves' hyperthyroidism and ophthalmopathy.

The chain has TRBV7-9 and TRBJ2-2; D is ambiguous. This specimen was peripheral blood mononuclear cells (PBMCs), taken at new diagnosis, from a patient treated with antithyroid drugs. This clonotype was obtained from a woman aged 30 to 39 with Graves disease. As DNA, the CDR3 is TGTGCCAGCAGGTCCACCGGGGAGCTGTTTTTT. Translation gives CASRSTGELFF. Combining the CDR3 with reference TRBV7-9 and TRBJ2-2 gives the whole variable domain DTGVSQNPRHKITKRGQNVTFRCDPISEHNRLYWYRQTLGQGPEFLTYFQNEAQLEKSRLLSDRFSAERPKGSFSTLEIQRTEQGDSAMYLCASRSTGELFFGEGSRLTVL.